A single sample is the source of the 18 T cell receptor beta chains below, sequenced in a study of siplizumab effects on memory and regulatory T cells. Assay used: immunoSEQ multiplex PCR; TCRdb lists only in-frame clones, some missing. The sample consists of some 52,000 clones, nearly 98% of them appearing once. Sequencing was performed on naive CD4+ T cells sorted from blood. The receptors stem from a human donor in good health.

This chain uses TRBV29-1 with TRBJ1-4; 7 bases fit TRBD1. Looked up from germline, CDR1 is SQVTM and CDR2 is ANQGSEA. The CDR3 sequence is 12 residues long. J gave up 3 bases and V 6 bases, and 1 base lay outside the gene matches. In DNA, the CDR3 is TGCAGCGTAGGGACAGCTAATGAAAAACTGTTTTTT. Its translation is CSVGTANEKLFF.

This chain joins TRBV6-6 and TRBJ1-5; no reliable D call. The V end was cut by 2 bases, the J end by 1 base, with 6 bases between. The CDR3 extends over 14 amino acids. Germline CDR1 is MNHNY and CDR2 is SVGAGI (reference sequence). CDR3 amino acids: CASSYSSSNQPQHF. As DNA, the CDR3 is TGTGCCAGCAGTTACAGTTCCAGCAATCAGCCCCAGCATTTT.

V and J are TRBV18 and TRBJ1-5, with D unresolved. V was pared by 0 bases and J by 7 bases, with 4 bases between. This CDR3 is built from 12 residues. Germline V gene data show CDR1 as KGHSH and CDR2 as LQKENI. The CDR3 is CASSPPGQPQHF. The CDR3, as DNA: TGTGCCAGCTCACCACCGGGGCAGCCCCAGCATTTT.

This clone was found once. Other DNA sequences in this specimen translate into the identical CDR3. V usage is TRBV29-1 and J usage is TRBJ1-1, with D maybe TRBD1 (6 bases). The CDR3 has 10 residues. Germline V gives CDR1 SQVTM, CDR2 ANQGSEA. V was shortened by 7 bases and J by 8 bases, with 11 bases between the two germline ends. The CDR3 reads CSATGTEAFF. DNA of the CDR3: TGCAGCGCTACCGGGACAGAAGCTTTCTTT.

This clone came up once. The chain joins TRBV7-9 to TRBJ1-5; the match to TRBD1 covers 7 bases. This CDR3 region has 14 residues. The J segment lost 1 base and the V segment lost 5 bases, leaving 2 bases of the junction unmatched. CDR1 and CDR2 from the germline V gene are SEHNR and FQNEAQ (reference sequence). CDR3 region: CASSPRGSNQPQHF. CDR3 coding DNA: TGTGCCAGCAGCCCCAGGGGGAGCAATCAGCCCCAGCATTTT.

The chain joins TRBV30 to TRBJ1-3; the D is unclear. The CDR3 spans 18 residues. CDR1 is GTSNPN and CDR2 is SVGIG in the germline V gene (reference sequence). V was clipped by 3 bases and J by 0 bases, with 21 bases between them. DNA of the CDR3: TGTGCCTGGAGACCCGACACCGGACTGTTGCTCTCTGGAAACACCATATATTTT. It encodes CAWRPDTGLLLSGNTIYF.

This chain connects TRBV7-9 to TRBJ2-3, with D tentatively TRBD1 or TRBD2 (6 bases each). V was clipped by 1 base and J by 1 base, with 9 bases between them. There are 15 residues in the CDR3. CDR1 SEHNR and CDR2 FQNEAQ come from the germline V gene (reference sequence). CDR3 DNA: TGTGCCAGCAGCTTAGACAGGGAGGGCACAGATACGCAGTATTTT. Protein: CASSLDREGTDTQYF.

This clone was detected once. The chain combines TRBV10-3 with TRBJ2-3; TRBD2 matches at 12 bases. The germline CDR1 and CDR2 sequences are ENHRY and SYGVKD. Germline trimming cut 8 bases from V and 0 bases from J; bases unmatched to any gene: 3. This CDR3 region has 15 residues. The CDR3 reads CAIGGTSGSTDTQYF. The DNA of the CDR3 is TGTGCCATCGGAGGGACTAGCGGGAGCACAGATACGCAGTATTTT.

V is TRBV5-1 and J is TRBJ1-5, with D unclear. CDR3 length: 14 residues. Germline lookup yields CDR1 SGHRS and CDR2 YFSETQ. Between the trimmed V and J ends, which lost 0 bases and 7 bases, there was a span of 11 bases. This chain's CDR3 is CASSLEFGWQPQHF. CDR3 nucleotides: TGCGCCAGCAGCTTGGAATTCGGGTGGCAGCCCCAGCATTTT.

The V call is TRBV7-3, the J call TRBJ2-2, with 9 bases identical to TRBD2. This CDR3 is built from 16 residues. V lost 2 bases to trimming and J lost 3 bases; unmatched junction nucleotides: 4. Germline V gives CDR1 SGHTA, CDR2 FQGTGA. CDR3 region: CASSLFSGRDTGELFF. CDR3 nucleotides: TGTGCCAGCAGCTTATTTAGCGGGAGAGACACCGGGGAGCTGTTTTTT.

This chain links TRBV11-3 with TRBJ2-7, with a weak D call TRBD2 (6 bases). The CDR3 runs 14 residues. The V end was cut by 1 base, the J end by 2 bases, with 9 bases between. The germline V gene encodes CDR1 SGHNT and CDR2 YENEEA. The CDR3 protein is CASSLVLATYEQYF. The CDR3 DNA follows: TGTGCCAGCAGCTTAGTTCTAGCGACCTACGAGCAGTACTTC. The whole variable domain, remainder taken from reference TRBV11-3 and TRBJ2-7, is EAGVVQSPRYKIIEKKQPVAFWCNPISGHNTLYWYLQNLGQGPELLIRYENEEAVDDSQLPKDRFSAERLKGVDSTLKIQPAELGDSAVYLCASSLVLATYEQYFGPGTRLTVT.

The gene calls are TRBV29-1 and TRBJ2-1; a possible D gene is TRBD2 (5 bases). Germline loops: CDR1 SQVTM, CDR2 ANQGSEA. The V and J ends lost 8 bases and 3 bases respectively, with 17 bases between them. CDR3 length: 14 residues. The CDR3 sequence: CSPPILVDYNEQFF. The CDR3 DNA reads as TGCAGCCCCCCTATACTAGTAGACTACAATGAGCAGTTCTTC.

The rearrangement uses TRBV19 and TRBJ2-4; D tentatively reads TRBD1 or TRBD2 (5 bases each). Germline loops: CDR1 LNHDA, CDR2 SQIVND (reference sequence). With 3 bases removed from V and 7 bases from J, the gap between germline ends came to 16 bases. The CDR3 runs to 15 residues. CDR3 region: CASSIGGRASNIQYF. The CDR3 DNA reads TGTGCCAGTAGTATTGGGGGAAGGGCATCGAACATTCAGTACTTC.

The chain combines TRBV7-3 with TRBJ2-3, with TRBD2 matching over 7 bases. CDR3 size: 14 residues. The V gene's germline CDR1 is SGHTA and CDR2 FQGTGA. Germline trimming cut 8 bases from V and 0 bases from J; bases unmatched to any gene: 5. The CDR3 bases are TGTGCCAGCGGAGCGGGGTCTAGCACAGATACGCAGTATTTT. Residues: CASGAGSSTDTQYF.

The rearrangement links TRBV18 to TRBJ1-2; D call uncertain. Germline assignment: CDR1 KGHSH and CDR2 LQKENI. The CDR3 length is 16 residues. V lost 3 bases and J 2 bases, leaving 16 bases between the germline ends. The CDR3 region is CASSPNSPRQNYGYTF. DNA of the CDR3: TGTGCCAGCTCACCGAACAGTCCCCGGCAGAACTATGGCTACACCTTC.

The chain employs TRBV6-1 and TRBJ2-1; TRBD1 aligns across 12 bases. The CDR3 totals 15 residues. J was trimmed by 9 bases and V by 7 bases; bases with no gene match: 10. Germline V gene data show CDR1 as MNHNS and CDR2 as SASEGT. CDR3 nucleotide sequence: TGTGCCAGCAAGGGGGCCGGGACAGGGGGCGGTGAGCAGTTCTTC. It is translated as CASKGAGTGGGEQFF.

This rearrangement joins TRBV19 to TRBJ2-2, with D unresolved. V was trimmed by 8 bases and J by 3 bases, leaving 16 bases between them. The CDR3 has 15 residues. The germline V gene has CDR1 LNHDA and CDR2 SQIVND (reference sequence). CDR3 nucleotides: TGTGCCAGTGGTCTAGGGAATCGGGACACCGGGGAGCTGTTTTTT. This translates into CASGLGNRDTGELFF.

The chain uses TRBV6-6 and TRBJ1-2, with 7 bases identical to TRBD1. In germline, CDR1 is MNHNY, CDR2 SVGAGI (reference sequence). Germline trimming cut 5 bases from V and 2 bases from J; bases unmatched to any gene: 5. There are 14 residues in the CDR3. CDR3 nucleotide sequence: TGTGCCAGCAGTCGACAGGGACAAAACTATGGCTACACCTTC. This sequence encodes CASSRQGQNYGYTF.